This T cell receptor beta chain was sequenced during a study of vaccination effects on CD4 cells after COVID-19 (dated 2022 in TCRdb). For the study in its entirety: Each participant received two doses of an mRNA SARS-CoV-2 vaccine, either BNT162b2 or mRNA-1273. The full study included 9 to 10 COVID-19 convalescent patients and several SARS-CoV-2-naive healthy vaccine recipients. In both COVID-19 convalescent patients and infection-naive vaccine recipients, the study compared SARS-CoV-2 spike-specific CD4+ TCR repertoires from before mRNA vaccination with those from after it. Cultures from other donors in the study were sequenced with the Oncomine TCR Beta short-read assay on an Illumina iSeq 100. Findings and caveats that apply to the study as a whole: Clones induced by infection and clones induced by vaccination both contracted markedly at late timepoints after vaccination, which fits with T cell responses waning over time. In healthy vaccine recipients, vaccine-induced clones were almost all SARS-CoV-2 mono-reactive, with only 1 of 255 cross-reactive with common cold coronaviruses. The study was limited by a small number of convalescent patients and lacked early post-infection timepoints.

Library method: the immunoSEQ multiplex PCR assay. DNA from the CD4+ T cells that had been cultured and isolated underwent TCR beta CDR3 sequencing. In the authors' own workflow: Non-productive TCR sequences were removed and reads were trimmed to the CDR3 region, keeping CDR3s of at least 7 amino acids. The MANAFEST web app was used to identify antigen-specific clonotypes by comparing expansion in peptide wells with expansion in reference cultures. To count as positive, a clone had to show expansion at FDR<0.05 compared with the reference and with all other wells, an odds ratio above 5, and a frequency above 0.1% in two replicate wells. Cross-reactive clonotypes were defined as significantly expanded in SARS-CoV-2 spike wells and in at least one common cold coronavirus spike condition. Levenshtein distance calculated with the stringdist R package was used to assess CDR3 similarity, and unrooted trees were constructed with ape in R 3.6.1. TCRdb holds this immuneACCESS table with in-frame rearrangements only. Some clones are missing; in checked studies, unresolved V genes explain under half, and the rest has no known cause. D and trimming were read from the DNA, whereas the V and J calls and clone size are those reported in that table. For this sample there are approximately 68,000 clones; about 78% appear just once. Jointly, the top ten make up approximately 10% of the sample.

The germline V gene supplies CDR1 SNHLY and CDR2 FYNNEI. From the cysteine through the phenylalanine, the CDR3 covers 16 amino acids. Only the CDR3 part of the read is kept: 48 bases, read in frame from the first base. The junction shows trimming of 6 bases on V and 0 bases on J, and the gene matches do not reach 3 bases of it. About this clone: The antigen this receptor binds is unknown. No base quality information exists; no much larger clone differs at one position.

In the ViraFEST assay, PBMC were stimulated with viral peptide pools, and TCR sequencing was then used to find antigen-specific CD4+ T cell clonotypes based on their expansion. After more than nine days of culture, CD4+ T cells were isolated with the EasySep CD4+ T cell isolation kit. The absence of prior SARS-CoV-2 infection in healthy vaccine recipients was confirmed by negative nucleocapsid antibodies before and after vaccination. Two million PBMC per well were cultured with about 9.6 ug/ml peptides in IMDM containing around 5% human AB serum, about 9 IU/ml IL-2 and gentamicin. Half of the culture medium was replaced with fresh IL-2-containing medium on days 3 and 7. Unless noted otherwise, every peptide stimulation condition was cultured in triplicate wells. Using Ficoll-Paque Plus gradient centrifugation, PBMC were separated from whole blood and then either used fresh or cryopreserved at -140C. The spike proteins of SARS-CoV-2 and of the common cold coronaviruses HCoV-NL63, HCoV-OC43 and HCoV-229E were spanned by overlapping peptide pools. Genomic DNA was extracted from cultured CD4+ T cells with the QIAamp micro DNA kit.

The receptor chain draws on TRBV2 and TRBJ1-4, with 11 bases aligning to TRBD1. This specimen was CD4+ T cells from PBMCs cultured with SARS-CoV-2 spike peptides, taken before COVID-19 vaccination. The label giving this sample's cell subset or site can be read as: SARS-CoV-2 spike overlapping peptide pool stimulation. The clonotype originates from a human donor who received a COVID-19 vaccine. The encoded CDR3 is CASSRTGGATNEKLFF. The DNA is as follows: TGTGCCAGCAGCCGGACAGGGGGCGCAACTAATGAAAAACTGTTTTTT.